The clone carrying this TCR beta chain was observed a few times. Its cognate antigen is unknown. The TCRbeta library was prepared with unique molecular identifiers. TCRdb fed the PCR reads into MiXCR, producing one record per CDR3 protein. The sample holds some 130,000 distinct CDR3 sequences, about 9.6% seen once. This record comes from a study of T-cell reconstitution after alpha-beta-depleted transplantation in children. CDR3 length equals 17 residues. V shed 0 bases and J shed 4 bases, with 19 bases lying between them. The germline CDR1 and CDR2 sequences are DFQATT and SNEGSKA (reference sequence). General study results and limits: Surviving recipient T cells and thymic progenitors accounted for the high day-60 TCRbeta diversity observed in some patients. In patients about two months after transplant, alpha-beta T cells reportedly arose from several hundred expanded graft clones. Among T cells one year after transplant, newly produced cells accounted for most counts and diversity.

The TCR comes from a girl less than two years old who had a stem cell transplant for combined immunodeficiency, so the T cells may come from the graft donor. The specimen was PBMCs, mostly from graft donor cells, collected 180 days after TCRalphabeta/CD19-depleted stem cell transplant. V and J are TRBV20-1 and TRBJ1-3; D remains ambiguous. In nucleotides, the CDR3 is TGCAGTGCTAGAGATAAATACACCGCTCTGGCCGGAAACACCATATATTTT. Its translation is CSARDKYTALAGNTIYF.